This note documents a single TCR beta chain sequence. The data are from a study of blood T cell repertoires in COVID-19. In the study's own analysis: Using reference gene primer amplification, nucleated cell counts were estimated. Profiling relied on immunoSEQ multiplex PCR, and the TCRdb table lists in-frame clones only, not all of them. D and trimming were read from the DNA, whereas the V and J calls and clone size are those reported in that table. Among under 350,000 clones, around 87% were seen once, and the ten largest hold about 1.2%. CDR3 length: 15 residues. CDR1 LNHNV and CDR2 YYDKDF come from the germline V gene (reference sequence). V lost 0 bases and J lost 0, with 7 bases in between.

The rearrangement joins TRBV15 to TRBJ2-3, with D uncertain. Material for sequencing was peripheral blood. This TCR was sampled from a man in his 70s with acute or convalescent COVID-19. This CDR3 reads CATSRERYSTDTQYF. CDR3 in DNA: TGTGCCACCAGCAGAGAGAGATATAGCACAGATACGCAGTATTTT.